A single sample is the source of the 27 T cell receptor beta chains below, sequenced in a study of graft-versus-host responses after intestinal transplantation. Sequenced by immunoSEQ multiplex PCR; TCRdb stores in-frame clones only, minus some. The sample shows tens of thousands of clones, about nine tenths of them seen only once. Tissue from the graft was processed to free its intraepithelial and lamina propria lymphocytes. The material sequenced was ileum tissue, taken about 28 weeks after intestinal transplant. All receptors derive from a human patient who received an intestinal transplant, so some T cells may come from the graft donor.

This rearrangement joins TRBV5-5 to TRBJ2-7; TRBD2 might be the D (5 bases). This CDR3 spans 14 amino acids. The germline gives CDR1 SGHKS, CDR2 YYEKEE (reference sequence). V was trimmed by 4 bases and J by 5 bases, leaving 16 bases between them. Written as DNA, the CDR3 is TGTGCCAGCAGCCCGACAAGCGGTTCCAACGAGCAGTACTTC. Translating gives CASSPTSGSNEQYF.

CDR3 residues: CASSLDRVPYSGEKLFF. In nucleotides, the CDR3 is TGTGCCAGCAGCTTAGACCGGGTCCCCTACTCGGGTGAAAAACTGTTTTTT. The gene calls are TRBV11-2 and TRBJ1-4; no definite D call. V was shortened by 0 bases and J by 7 bases, with 18 bases between the two germline ends. This CDR3 region has 17 residues. Germline V CDR1 and CDR2: SGHAT, FQNNGV.

This clone was seen a single time. The chain has TRBV19 and TRBJ2-1, with a possible D match to TRBD2 (6 bases). The CDR3 length is 15 residues. V dropped 8 bases and J dropped 4 bases, with 18 bases sitting between them. Germline values: CDR1 LNHDA, CDR2 SQIVND (reference sequence). The chain's CDR3 is CASWRGDLGYNEQFF. As DNA, the CDR3 is TGTGCCAGTTGGCGCGGGGACTTAGGATACAATGAGCAGTTCTTC. The complete variable domain, with remaining parts taken from reference TRBV19 and TRBJ2-1, reads DGGITQSPKYLFRKEGQNVTLSCEQNLNHDAMYWYRQDPGQGLRLIYYSQIVNDFQKGDIAEGYSVSREKKESFPLTVTSAQKNPTAFYLCASWRGDLGYNEQFFGPGTRLTVL.

The chain recombines TRBV2 with TRBJ1-5; no firm D call. Per germline, CDR1 SNHLY and CDR2 FYNNEI. The CDR3 loop spans 15 amino acids. The germline V and J ends were trimmed by 7 bases and 0 bases, with 13 bases remaining between them. The CDR3: CASNNGAFSNQPQHF. The DNA of the CDR3 is TGTGCCAGCAATAACGGAGCCTTTAGCAATCAGCCCCAGCATTTT.

This clone was seen a single time. The V and J genes are TRBV7-9 and TRBJ2-5; 7 nucleotides match TRBD2. Per germline, CDR1 SEHNR and CDR2 FQNEAQ (reference sequence). This CDR3 has 15 residues. V lost 1 base and J lost 11; bases outside the gene matches: 13. For the CDR3, the DNA is TGTGCCAGCAGCTTAGTAGGCGGGAGCAGAATAGAGCAGTACTTC. Translating it yields CASSLVGGSRIEQYF.

The CDR3 spells CASSSSGTGGYEQYF. DNA for the CDR3: TGTGCCAGCAGCTCCTCCGGGACAGGGGGTTACGAGCAGTACTTC. The chain is built from TRBV5-5 and TRBJ2-7, with 11 positions matching TRBD1. CDR1 and CDR2 (germline): SGHKS, YYEKEE (reference sequence). This CDR3 spans 15 amino acids. With 3 bases clipped from V and 4 bases from J, the junction kept 6 bases outside the gene matches.

V and J are TRBV5-6 and TRBJ2-5; D is possibly TRBD1 or TRBD2 (6 bases each). Germline V gives CDR1 SGHDT, CDR2 YYEEEE. CDR3 length equals 14 residues. The V gene lost 0 bases and the J gene lost 4 bases, with 10 bases spanning the gap. The CDR3: CASSLVQGGETQYF. Written as DNA, the CDR3 is TGTGCCAGCAGCTTGGTACAGGGAGGAGAGACCCAGTACTTC.

CDR3 amino acids: CASSPPAARNTEAFF. CDR3 DNA: TGTGCCAGCTCACCACCGGCAGCTCGGAACACTGAAGCTTTCTTT. This chain links TRBV18 with TRBJ1-1; D ambiguous. Germline CDR1 reads KGHSH; CDR2 reads LQKENI. V dropped 0 bases and J dropped 1 base, with 9 bases sitting between them. The CDR3 covers 15 residues.

This rearrangement joins TRBV5-5 to TRBJ2-1; a possible D gene is TRBD2 (5 bases). In germline, CDR1 is SGHKS, CDR2 YYEKEE (reference sequence). The CDR3 has 17 amino acids. V was clipped by 1 base and J by 1 base, with 15 bases between them. DNA of the CDR3: TGTGCCAGCAGCTTGTCCCCACGGGATGCTTCCTACAATGAGCAGTTCTTC. This translates into CASSLSPRDASYNEQFF.

This clone was detected only a few times. The rearrangement links TRBV10-2 to TRBJ1-1; possible D gene TRBD1, 6 bases. The germline V gene encodes CDR1 WSHSY and CDR2 SAAADI. The CDR3 covers 13 residues. V lost 3 bases and J lost 11, with 16 bases in between. The CDR3 bases are TGCGCCAGCAGTGATAACCTGGGGGGGGCCGCTTTCTTT. Protein product: CASSDNLGGAAFF.

The chain has TRBV4-2 and TRBJ2-1; the match to TRBD2 covers 13 bases. The CDR3 has 17 amino acids. V was pared by 0 bases and J by 5 bases, with 4 bases of the junction left unmatched. CDR1 is LGHNA, CDR2 YNFKEQ, per germline. The CDR3 protein is CASSQEYGTSGNNEQFF. The DNA for the CDR3 is TGTGCCAGCAGCCAAGAATACGGGACTAGCGGGAACAATGAGCAGTTCTTC.

This clone has just one count. V is TRBV4-1 and J is TRBJ1-5; a possible D gene is TRBD1 (6 bases). Germline lookup yields CDR1 MGHRA and CDR2 YSYEKL. The CDR3 runs to 18 residues. Trimming shortened V by 3 bases and J by 1 base, and 19 bases separated the two germline ends. The CDR3 sequence is CASSQKSGEGYSNQPQHF. The CDR3 DNA sequence: TGCGCCAGCAGCCAGAAGTCAGGGGAGGGCTACAGCAATCAGCCCCAGCATTTT.

CDR3: CASSAGTDYEQYF. CDR3 coding DNA: TGTGCCAGTAGCGCCGGGACAGACTACGAGCAGTACTTC. The chain combines TRBV19 with TRBJ2-7; 7 bases are shared with TRBD1. The germline V gene has CDR1 LNHDA and CDR2 SQIVND (reference sequence). This CDR3 region has 13 residues. V shed 6 bases and J 3 bases; nucleotides not matched to a gene: 5.

V usage is TRBV2 and J usage is TRBJ2-4; TRBD1 might be the D (7 bases). CDR1 is SNHLY and CDR2 is FYNNEI in the germline V gene. This CDR3 region has 16 residues. The V end lost 2 bases, the J end lost 1 base, and 12 bases lay between the germline ends. The CDR3 DNA reads TGTGCCAGCAGTGAAAGCAGGGGGAGGGCCAAAAACATTCAGTACTTC. Protein sequence: CASSESRGRAKNIQYF.

The chain employs TRBV2 and TRBJ2-5; the D is unclear. Germline V lookup: CDR1 SNHLY, CDR2 FYNNEI. Trimming took 5 bases from V and 1 from J, leaving 5 bases between them. CDR3 length: 12 amino acids. This CDR3 reads CASSQFQETQYF. The CDR3 coding sequence is TGTGCCAGCAGTCAGTTCCAAGAGACCCAGTACTTC.

This rearrangement joins TRBV5-1 to TRBJ2-1; the match to TRBD2 covers 15 bases. V dropped 0 bases and J dropped 15; count of bases not matched to a gene: 10. The CDR3 extends over 16 amino acids. CDR1 SGHRS and CDR2 YFSETQ come from the germline V gene. The CDR3 nucleotides read TGCGCCAGCAGCTTGGCCGAAGGACTAGCGGGGGGGGGTTGGTTCTTC. Translation gives CASSLAEGLAGGGWFF.

This clone was recorded a few times. The chain joins TRBV29-1 to TRBJ2-1, with D possibly TRBD2 on 6 matching bases. Germline V lookup: CDR1 SQVTM, CDR2 ANQGSEA. V was trimmed by 4 bases and J by 2 bases, leaving 18 bases between them. The length of the CDR3 is 16 residues. CDR3 residues: CSVVGSGASAYNEQFF. CDR3 nucleotide sequence: TGCAGCGTTGTGGGGAGTGGAGCTAGCGCCTACAATGAGCAGTTCTTC.

This chain links TRBV28 with TRBJ1-2; weak D call: TRBD1 (6 bases). CDR3 length equals 14 residues. Trimming cost V 9 bases and J 4 bases, with 18 bases left between them. Germline CDR1 is MDHEN and CDR2 is SYDVKM. As DNA, the CDR3 is TGTGCCAGTGCGGGACACGCTTTCTTCTATGGCTACACCTTC. This encodes CASAGHAFFYGYTF.

The J gene is TRBJ1-1, the V gene TRBV2, with TRBD1 as a possible D gene (5 bases). CDR3 size: 13 residues. From germline, CDR1 is SNHLY and CDR2 FYNNEI. V was shortened by 4 bases and J by 10 bases, with 16 bases between the two germline ends. The CDR3 here is CASSAGQGGGAFF. The CDR3 DNA is TGTGCCAGCAGTGCGGGTCAGGGCGGGGGAGCTTTCTTT. The full variable domain, rest sourced from reference TRBV2 and TRBJ1-1, is EPEVTQTPSHQVTQMGQEVILRCVPISNHLYFYWYRQILGQKVEFLVSFYNNEISEKSEIFDDQFSVERPDGSNFTLKIRSTKLEDSAMYFCASSAGQGGGAFFGQGTRLTVV.

This clone was counted a single time. This chain links TRBV4-1 with TRBJ1-3; no clear D. The germline V gene encodes CDR1 MGHRA and CDR2 YSYEKL. The CDR3 extends over 17 amino acids. V was clipped by 0 bases and J by 1 base, with 13 bases between them. The CDR3 loop reads CASSQDRGVRSGNTIYF. In DNA, the CDR3 is TGCGCCAGCAGCCAAGATCGCGGGGTAAGATCTGGAAACACCATATATTTT.

The chain employs TRBV9 and TRBJ2-3; 8 bases fit TRBD2. V shed 2 bases and J 3 bases; nucleotides not matched to a gene: 5. The CDR3 loop spans 15 amino acids. Germline loops: CDR1 SGDLS, CDR2 YYNGEE. Here the CDR3 DNA reads TGTGCCAGCAGCGTCAGCGGGAGCGTAACAGATACGCAGTATTTT. The encoded protein is CASSVSGSVTDTQYF.

This clone was detected only once. J is TRBJ2-7 and V is TRBV28; the D gene is possibly TRBD2 (5 bases). Germline assignment: CDR1 MDHEN and CDR2 SYDVKM. The CDR3 has 14 amino acids. Trimming took off 4 bases at V and 1 base at J, with 11 bases between the two ends. The CDR3: CASSSGGYSYEQYF. CDR3 coding DNA: TGTGCCAGCAGTTCCGGCGGGTATTCCTACGAGCAGTACTTC.

The chain couples TRBV27 to TRBJ2-7, with a possible D match to TRBD1 (5 bases). Germline CDR1 MNHEY, CDR2 SMNVEV (reference sequence). There are 14 residues in the CDR3. Between the trimmed V and J ends, which lost 6 bases and 3 bases, there was a span of 15 bases. CDR3 protein: CASRPGFPLYEQYF. CDR3 DNA sequence: TGTGCCAGCAGACCAGGGTTCCCCCTCTACGAGCAGTACTTC.

This sequence joins TRBV18 and TRBJ1-2, with D hard to call. The germline V gene has CDR1 KGHSH and CDR2 LQKENI. V shed 2 bases and J shed 13 bases, with 17 bases lying between them. The CDR3 covers 13 residues. CDR3 nucleotides: TGTGCCAGCTCACCAAGCGACACGCGTTCTTTCACCTTC. Translation: CASSPSDTRSFTF.

The chain recombines TRBV6-5 with TRBJ1-4; D is unclear. The V gene's germline CDR1 is MNHEY and CDR2 SVGAGI. With 0 bases removed from V and 6 bases from J, the gap between germline ends came to 8 bases. This CDR3 spans 14 amino acids. Written as DNA, the CDR3 is TGTGCCAGCAGTTACTCGAACGGAGATGAAAAACTGTTTTTT. It specifies CASSYSNGDEKLFF.

This rearrangement joins TRBV6-1 to TRBJ1-6; D unresolved. The V gene lost 6 bases and the J gene lost 2 bases, with 8 bases spanning the gap. Germline CDR1 and CDR2: MNHNS and SASEGT. The CDR3 has 14 amino acids. In DNA form, the CDR3 reads TGTGCCAGCAGCCCCGAAGCCTATAATTCACCCCTCCACTTT. It translates to CASSPEAYNSPLHF.

V is TRBV6-5 and J is TRBJ2-7, with a possible D match to TRBD2 (6 bases). The CDR3 has 13 residues. Deletions cut 6 bases from V and 4 bases from J, with 13 bases between. CDR1 and CDR2 (germline): MNHEY, SVGAGI. Written as DNA, the CDR3 is TGTGCCAGCAGGCCGGGACTCTCATACGAGCAGTACTTC. Its protein product is CASRPGLSYEQYF.